The entry below describes one TCR beta chain. Its specificity is unknown. The sample is drawn from a study of PD-1 blockade in classical Hodgkin lymphoma. Whole-study findings and limits: Patients excluded were those beginning nivolumab under 1 year after ASCT. Compared with baseline, CD4+ but not CD8+ TCR diversity had risen significantly by C4D1. Complete responders entered with baseline diversity on par with newly diagnosed patients, the results showed. According to reports, newly diagnosed patients had lower baseline TCR diversity than healthy donors, and relapsed/refractory patients had lower baseline TCR diversity still.

Specified time point: cycle 4 day 1 (C4D1), after around six weeks of nivolumab. Exposure to brentuximab vedotin varied, and each patient had relapsed following autologous stem cell transplantation. This CDR3 contains 18 residues. Trimming took off 3 bases at V and 5 bases at J, with 23 bases between the two ends. Germline assignment: CDR1 SGHAT and CDR2 FQNNGV. Data came from immunoSEQ multiplex PCR; TCRdb stores just in-frame clones and leaves some out. The table lists some 17,000 clones, 60% to 75% of them singletons. This sequence originates from a human donor with classical Hodgkin lymphoma. The starting material was peripheral blood mononuclear cells (PBMCs), obtained before the fourth cycle of nivolumab. This chain joins TRBV11-2 and TRBJ2-1; D might be TRBD1 or TRBD2, each matching 5 bases. This chain's CDR3 is CASSFGGNGADPHNEQFF. The CDR3 nucleotides read TGTGCCAGCAGCTTTGGCGGTAACGGGGCCGACCCCCACAATGAGCAGTTCTTC.